This TCR beta chain was recovered during a study of shared clonotypes between healthy human individuals. The CDR3 extends over 15 amino acids. The germline V gene has CDR1 SGDLS and CDR2 YYNGEE. Trimming at V came to 3 bases and at J to 5 bases, leaving 6 bases not matched to a gene. For every subset, genomic DNA was evenly distributed across several immunoSEQ plates. Libraries were prepared by immunoSEQ multiplex PCR; TCRdb keeps only in-frame clonotypes and omits some of them. The table includes some 2.4 million clones, 80% to 95% detected once. J is TRBJ1-3 and V is TRBV9; 9 nucleotides align to TRBD1. Sequencing input: naive CD4+ T cells from PBMCs. Subset: CD45RA+ positively selected. The sequence came from a man aged 18 to 30 in good health. Some clones in this sample may be carry-over from other donors' samples. CDR3 nucleotides: TGTGCCAGCAGCGCCGGGGACAGGGATCGAAACACCATATATTTT. Protein sequence: CASSAGDRDRNTIYF.